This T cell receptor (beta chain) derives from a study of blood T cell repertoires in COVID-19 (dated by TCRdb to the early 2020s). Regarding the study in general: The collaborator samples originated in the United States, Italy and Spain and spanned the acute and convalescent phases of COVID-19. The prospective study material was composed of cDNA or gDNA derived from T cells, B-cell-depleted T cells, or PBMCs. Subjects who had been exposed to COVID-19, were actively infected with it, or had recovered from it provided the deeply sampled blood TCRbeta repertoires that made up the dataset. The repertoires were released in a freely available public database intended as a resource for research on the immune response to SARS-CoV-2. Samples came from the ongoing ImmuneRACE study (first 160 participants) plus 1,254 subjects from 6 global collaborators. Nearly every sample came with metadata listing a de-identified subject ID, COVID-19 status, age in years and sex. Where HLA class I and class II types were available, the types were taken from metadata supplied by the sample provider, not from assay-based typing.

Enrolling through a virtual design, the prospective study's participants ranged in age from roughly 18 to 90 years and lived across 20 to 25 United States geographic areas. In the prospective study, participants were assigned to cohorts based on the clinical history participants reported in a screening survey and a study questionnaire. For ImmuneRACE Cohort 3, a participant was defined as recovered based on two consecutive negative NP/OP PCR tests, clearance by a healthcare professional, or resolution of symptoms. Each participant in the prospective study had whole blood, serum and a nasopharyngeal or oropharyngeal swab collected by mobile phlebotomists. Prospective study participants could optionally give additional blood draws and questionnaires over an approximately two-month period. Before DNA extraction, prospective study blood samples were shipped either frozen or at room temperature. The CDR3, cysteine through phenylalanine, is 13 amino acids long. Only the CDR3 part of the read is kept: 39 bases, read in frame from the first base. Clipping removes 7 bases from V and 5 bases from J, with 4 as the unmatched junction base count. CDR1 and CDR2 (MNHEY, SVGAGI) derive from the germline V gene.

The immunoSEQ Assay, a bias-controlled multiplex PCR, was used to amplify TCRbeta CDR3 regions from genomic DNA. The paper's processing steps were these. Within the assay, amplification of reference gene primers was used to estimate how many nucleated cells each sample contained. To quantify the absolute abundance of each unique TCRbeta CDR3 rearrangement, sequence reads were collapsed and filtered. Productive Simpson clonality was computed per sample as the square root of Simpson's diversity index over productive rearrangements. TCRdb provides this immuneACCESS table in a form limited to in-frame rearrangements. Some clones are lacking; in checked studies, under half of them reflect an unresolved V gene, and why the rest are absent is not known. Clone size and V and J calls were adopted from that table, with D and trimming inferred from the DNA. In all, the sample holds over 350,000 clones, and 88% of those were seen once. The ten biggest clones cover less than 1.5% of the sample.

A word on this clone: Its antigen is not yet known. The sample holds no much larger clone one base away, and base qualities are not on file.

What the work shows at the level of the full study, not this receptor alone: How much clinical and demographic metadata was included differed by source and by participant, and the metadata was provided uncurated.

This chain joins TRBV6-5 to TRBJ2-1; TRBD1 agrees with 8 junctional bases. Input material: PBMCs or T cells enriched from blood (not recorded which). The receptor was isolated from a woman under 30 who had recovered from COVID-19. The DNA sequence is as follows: TGTGCCAGCATCGGACAGGGCAACAATGAGCAGTTCTTC. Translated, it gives CASIGQGNNEQFF.